These T cell receptor beta chains were read from a single sample in a study of blood T cell repertoires in COVID-19. Libraries were prepared by immunoSEQ multiplex PCR; TCRdb keeps only in-frame clonotypes and omits some of them. In the table there are some 100,000 clones, less than 85% of which are singletons. Sequenced material: peripheral blood. All receptors come from a woman in her fifties or sixties with acute or convalescent COVID-19. The CDR3 runs from the conserved cysteine through the conserved F or W. A D gene is named only where the DNA matches it firmly. Where a row states a size, it is once, few, many or the class of an expanded clone; other rows omit it.

TRBJ2-6,16,.,TRBV11-2,.,CASSLQGFSGANVLTF,TGTGCCAGCAGCTTACAGGGCTTTTCTGGGGCCAACGTCCTGACTTTC
TRBJ1-1,14,.,TRBV2,few,CASSEALGGIGAFF,TGTGCCAGCAGTGAAGCGCTTGGGGGGATCGGAGCTTTCTTT
TRBJ1-5,15,.,TRBV29-1,.,CSVSAGTNYNQPQHF,TGCAGCGTATCCGCCGGGACAAACTACAATCAGCCCCAGCATTTT
TRBJ2-7,14,TRBD1,TRBV27,.,CASSQDRGRHEQYF,TGTGCCAGCAGTCAGGACAGGGGTCGGCACGAGCAGTACTTC
TRBJ1-2,16,.,TRBV5-1,.,CASSLADTGSSYGYTF,TGCGCCAGCAGCTTGGCCGATACAGGGTCCTCCTATGGCTACACCTTC
TRBJ1-1,12,.,TRBV30,.,CAWSAVGGEAFF,TGTGCCTGGAGTGCAGTGGGGGGGGAAGCTTTCTTT
TRBJ2-7,17,TRBD2,TRBV4-1,.,CASSQVGGVAGGYEQYF,TGCGCCAGCAGCCAAGTTGGGGGCGTAGCGGGAGGCTACGAGCAGTACTTC
TRBJ1-3,17,TRBD1,TRBV10-1,.,CASSESTQGTTGNTIYF,TGCGCCAGCAGTGAGTCGACACAGGGGACGACTGGAAACACCATATATTTT
TRBJ2-1,15,.,TRBV5-5,many,CASSPRLGSYNEQFF,TGTGCCAGCAGCCCAAGACTAGGCTCCTACAATGAGCAGTTCTTC
TRBJ1-1,13,.,TRBV7-8,once,CASSLPGGTEAFF,TGTGCCAGCAGCTTACCAGGAGGCACTGAAGCTTTCTTT
TRBJ1-2,12,.,TRBV12-3/TRBV12-4,.,CASAGLVIGYTF,TGTGCCAGCGCAGGGCTCGTAATAGGCTACACCTTC
TRBJ2-2,17,TRBD2,TRBV6-1,.,CASSAPSGRLGAGELFF,TGTGCCAGCAGTGCCCCTAGCGGAAGACTAGGGGCCGGGGAGCTGTTTTTT
TRBJ1-2,14,.,TRBV14,.,CASSQAAGGSGYTF,TGTGCCAGCAGCCAAGCCGCGGGGGGGAGTGGCTACACCTTC
TRBJ1-2,11,.,TRBV7-2,.,CASSATGGYTF,TGTGCCAGCAGCGCAACAGGAGGCTACACCTTC
TRBJ1-2,12,.,TRBV30,.,CAWKGVSYGYTF,TGTGCCTGGAAGGGGGTCTCCTATGGCTACACCTTC
TRBJ2-5,14,.,TRBV11-3,few,CASSSRVREETQYF,TGTGCCAGCAGCTCCCGGGTCCGAGAGGAGACCCAGTACTTC
TRBJ1-1,13,TRBD1,TRBV7-3,few,CASSPGTGAEAFF,TGTGCCAGCAGCCCAGGGACAGGGGCAGAAGCTTTCTTT
TRBJ1-5,15,TRBD1,TRBV19,.,CASRIDRGIVQPQHF,TGTGCCAGTAGGATAGACAGGGGGATAGTTCAGCCCCAGCATTTT
TRBJ1-5,15,TRBD1,TRBV5-5,.,CASSLGGQGNQPQHF,TGTGCCAGCAGCTTGGGGGGACAGGGCAATCAGCCCCAGCATTTT
TRBJ1-3,18,.,TRBV19,.,CASSIDLYSRNSGNTIYF,TGTGCCAGTAGTATAGATCTGTACAGCCGGAACTCTGGAAACACCATATATTTT
TRBJ1-2,13,TRBD1,TRBV19,few,CASTGGPNYGYTF,TGTGCCAGTACAGGGGGACCTAACTATGGCTACACCTTC
TRBJ1-4,14,TRBD1,TRBV28,.,CASSRQGAGEKLFF,TGTGCCAGCAGCCGACAGGGGGCCGGTGAAAAACTGTTTTTT
TRBJ1-2,14,.,TRBV28,.,CASSPPQNNYGYTF,TGTGCCAGCAGTCCGCCCCAGAATAACTATGGCTACACCTTC
TRBJ1-5,18,TRBD1,TRBV4-1,.,CASSHPDRVIDGNQPQHF,TGCGCCAGCAGCCATCCCGACAGGGTGATAGATGGCAATCAGCCCCAGCATTTT
TRBJ2-5,14,.,TRBV19,.,CASSISRGGETQYF,TGTGCCAGTAGTATATCAAGGGGGGGTGAGACCCAGTACTTC
TRBJ1-2,12,.,TRBV11-2,few,CASSLGQTGHTF,TGTGCCAGCAGCTTAGGCCAAACAGGGCACACCTTC
TRBJ1-2,13,TRBD1,TRBV19,once,CASSPRQGGGYTF,TGTGCCAGTAGTCCCCGACAGGGGGGTGGCTACACCTTC
TRBJ2-7,15,.,TRBV6-1,.,CASSEGQSYSYEQYF,TGTGCCAGCAGTGAAGGACAGTCGTACTCCTACGAGCAGTACTTC
TRBJ1-2,15,TRBD1,TRBV11-2,once,CASSSSDRNSYGYTF,TGTGCCAGCAGCTCCTCGGACAGGAATAGCTATGGCTACACCTTC
TRBJ2-3,17,.,TRBV5-1,.,CASSLARLWGDSDTQYF,TGCGCCAGCAGCCTCGCCAGGTTGTGGGGGGACTCCGATACGCAGTATTTT
TRBJ1-2,16,.,TRBV19,once,CASSIEEGRALYGYTF,TGTGCCAGTAGTATAGAGGAGGGAAGGGCGCTCTATGGCTACACCTTC
TRBJ1-2,13,.,TRBV2,.,CASNMGIRDGYTF,TGTGCCAGCAACATGGGCATACGCGATGGCTACACCTTC
TRBJ2-5,15,TRBD1,TRBV30,.,CASGRRGQTQETQYF,TGTGCCTCCGGCAGAAGGGGACAGACACAAGAGACCCAGTACTTC
TRBJ2-3,16,.,TRBV7-9,few,CASSLGGRTIRDTQYF,TGTGCCAGCAGCTTAGGGGGCAGGACTATAAGAGATACGCAGTATTTT
TRBJ2-7,13,TRBD1,TRBV7-9,.,CASSQGQTYEQYF,TGTGCCAGCAGCCAGGGACAGACCTACGAGCAGTACTTC
TRBJ1-2,11,TRBD1,TRBV28,.,CAGRRGHGYTF,TGTGCCGGCAGGAGGGGGCATGGCTACACCTTC
TRBJ1-2,15,TRBD1,TRBV6-5,.,CASMAASAGGYGYTF,TGTGCCAGCATGGCCGCCTCAGCAGGGGGCTATGGCTACACCTTC
TRBJ1-6,15,.,TRBV7-2,.,CASSSERGLGSPLHF,TGTGCCAGCAGCTCCGAACGGGGGTTGGGTTCACCCCTCCACTTT
TRBJ2-3,14,TRBD2,TRBV6-2/TRBV6-3,.,CASSYLGGVDTQYF,TGTGCCAGCAGTTACTTGGGGGGGGTAGATACGCAGTATTTT
TRBJ1-2,12,TRBD1,TRBV6-6,.,CASSQGQYGYTF,TGTGCCAGCAGTCAGGGACAGTATGGCTACACCTTC
TRBJ1-5,13,TRBD1,TRBV10-2,few,CASRTGYNQPQHF,TGCGCCAGCAGGACAGGGTACAACCAGCCCCAGCATTTT
TRBJ1-6,17,.,TRBV7-3,.,CASSLGPYELNNSPLHF,TGTGCCAGCAGCTTGGGGCCCTACGAACTAAATAATTCACCCCTCCACTTT